The source of this T cell receptor beta chain is a study of cytomegalovirus exposure and HLA in healthy donors. Germline CDR1 reads MDHEN; CDR2 reads SYDVKM. Trimming took off 3 bases at V and 2 bases at J, with 17 bases between the two ends. CDR3 length: 17 amino acids. Amplification used 60 Vbeta primers and 13 Jbeta primers. Some clones are missing from TCRdb's copy, which holds only in-frame ones; the method was immunoSEQ multiplex PCR. The profile shows over 75,000 clones, 60% to 80% of them singletons. This clone was seen only once. The sample comprised PBMCs. This rearrangement joins TRBV28 to TRBJ1-5; weak D call: TRBD1 (5 bases). This TCR was recovered from a female donor in good health and CMV-seronegative. CDR3 region: CASSLGRGIRGNQPQHF. DNA for the CDR3: TGTGCCAGCAGTTTGGGGCGGGGGATTAGGGGCAATCAGCCCCAGCATTTT.